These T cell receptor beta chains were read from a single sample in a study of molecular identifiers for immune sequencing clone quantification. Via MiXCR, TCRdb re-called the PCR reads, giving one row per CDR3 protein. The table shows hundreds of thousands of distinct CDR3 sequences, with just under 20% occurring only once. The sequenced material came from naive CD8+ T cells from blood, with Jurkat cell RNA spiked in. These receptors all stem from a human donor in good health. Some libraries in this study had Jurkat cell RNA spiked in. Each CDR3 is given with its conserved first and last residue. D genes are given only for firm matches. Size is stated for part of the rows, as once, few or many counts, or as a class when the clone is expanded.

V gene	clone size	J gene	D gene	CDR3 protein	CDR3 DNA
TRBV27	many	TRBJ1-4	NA	CASSLQGADEKLFF	TGTGCCAGCAGTTTACAGGGCGCCGATGAAAAACTGTTTTTT
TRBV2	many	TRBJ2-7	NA	CASQLGPRGEQYF	TGTGCCAGTCAGCTAGGACCCAGAGGCGAGCAGTACTTC
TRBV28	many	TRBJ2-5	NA	CASEAALAIQETQYF	TGTGCCAGCGAAGCGGCGCTAGCGATCCAAGAGACCCAGTACTTC
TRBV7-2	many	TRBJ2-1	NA	CASSLAGGSEQFF	TGTGCCAGCAGCTTAGCAGGGGGGAGTGAGCAGTTCTTC
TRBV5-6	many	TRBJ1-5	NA	CASSLLRGRLGNQPQHF	TGTGCCAGCAGCTTGTTGCGGGGTAGACTAGGAAATCAGCCCCAGCATTTT
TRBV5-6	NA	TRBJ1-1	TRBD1	CASSLTGTGFGTFF	TGTGCCAGCAGCTTGACGGGGACAGGGTTTGGAACTTTCTTT
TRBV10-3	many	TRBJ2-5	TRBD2	CAISEWDSGVTYQETQYF	TGTGCCATCAGTGAGTGGGATAGCGGGGTAACTTACCAAGAGACCCAGTACTTC
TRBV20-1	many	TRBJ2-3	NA	CSARDSGTHHKGTDTQYF	TGCAGTGCTAGAGATTCGGGGACTCACCACAAGGGCACAGATACGCAGTATTTT
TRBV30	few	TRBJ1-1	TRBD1	CAWKRTGNTEAFF	TGTGCCTGGAAGAGGACAGGGAACACTGAAGCTTTCTTT
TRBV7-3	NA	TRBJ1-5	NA	CASSAWRTQPQHF	TGTGCCAGCAGCGCGTGGAGAACTCAGCCCCAGCATTTT
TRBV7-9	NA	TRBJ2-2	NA	CASSTTFEWDTGELFF	TGTGCCAGCAGCACCACTTTCGAGTGGGACACCGGGGAGCTGTTTTTT
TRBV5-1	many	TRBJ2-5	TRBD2	CASSGTSGGIQETQYF	TGCGCCAGCAGCGGTACTAGCGGGGGTATCCAAGAGACCCAGTACTTC
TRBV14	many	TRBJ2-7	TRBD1	CASSPGTGELTYEQYF	TGTGCCAGCAGCCCGGGGACAGGGGAATTAACCTACGAGCAGTACTTC
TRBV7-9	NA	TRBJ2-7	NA	CASSSHTVESSYEQYF	TGTGCCAGCAGCTCACATACAGTGGAAAGCTCCTACGAGCAGTACTTC
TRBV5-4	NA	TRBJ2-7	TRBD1	CASSKTGDPYEQYF	TGTGCCAGCAGCAAGACAGGGGATCCCTACGAGCAGTACTTC
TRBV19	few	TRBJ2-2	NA	CASSRGSPTGELFF	TGTGCCAGTAGTAGGGGGAGCCCCACCGGGGAGCTGTTTTTT
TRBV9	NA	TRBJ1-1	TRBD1	CASSETGGDTEAFF	TGTGCCAGCAGTGAGACAGGGGGGGACACTGAAGCTTTCTTT
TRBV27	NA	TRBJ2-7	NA	CASSFGSDYEQYF	TGTGCCAGCAGTTTTGGGAGTGACTACGAGCAGTACTTC
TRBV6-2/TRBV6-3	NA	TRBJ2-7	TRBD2	CASSLPLGTSEIRRPYEQYF	TGTGCCAGCAGTTTACCCCTCGGGACTAGCGAGATTAGGCGCCCCTACGAGCAGTACTTC
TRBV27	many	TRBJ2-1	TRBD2	CASSPYSGSRNEQFF	TGTGCCAGCAGTCCTTATAGCGGGAGCCGCAATGAGCAGTTCTTC
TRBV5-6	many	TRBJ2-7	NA	CASRGPNYEQYF	TGTGCCAGCAGAGGACCGAACTACGAGCAGTACTTC
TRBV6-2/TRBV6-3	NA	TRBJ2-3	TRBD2	CASSYDRLAGVLVTDTQYF	TGTGCCAGCAGTTACGATCGGCTAGCGGGAGTCTTGGTTACAGATACGCAGTATTTT
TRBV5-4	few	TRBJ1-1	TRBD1	CASSEAVGTGTEAFF	TGTGCCAGCAGTGAGGCGGTGGGGACAGGCACTGAAGCTTTCTTT
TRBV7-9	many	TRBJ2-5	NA	CASSLFGGTPQETQYF	TGTGCCAGCAGCTTATTCGGAGGGACACCCCAAGAGACCCAGTACTTC
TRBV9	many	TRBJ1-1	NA	CASSVDGMVGTEAFF	TGTGCCAGCAGCGTAGATGGAATGGTAGGCACTGAAGCTTTCTTT
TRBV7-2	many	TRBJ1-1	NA	CASSLARNPNTEAFF	TGTGCCAGCAGCTTAGCGAGGAATCCGAACACTGAAGCTTTCTTT
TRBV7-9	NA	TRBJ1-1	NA	CASSLIGVGGEASF	TGTGCCAGCAGCTTAATCGGGGTAGGAGGTGAAGCTTCCTTT
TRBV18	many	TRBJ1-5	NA	CASSPFGGLNQPQHF	TGTGCCAGCTCACCATTCGGGGGGCTTAATCAGCCCCAGCATTTT
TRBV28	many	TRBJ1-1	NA	CASSPLGRASDTEAFF	TGTGCCAGCAGTCCCCTAGGTCGGGCCTCGGACACTGAAGCTTTCTTT
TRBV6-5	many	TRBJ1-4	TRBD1	CASSQNAPTGFPEKLFF	TGTGCCAGCAGTCAGAACGCTCCGACAGGGTTCCCGGAAAAACTGTTTTTT
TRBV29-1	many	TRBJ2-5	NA	CSVDIVAAPQETQYF	TGCAGCGTTGATATAGTCGCGGCTCCTCAAGAGACCCAGTACTTC
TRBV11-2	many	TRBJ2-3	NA	CASSLGGRGTPHFTDTQYF	TGTGCCAGCAGCTTAGGGGGCCGGGGGACACCCCACTTCACAGATACGCAGTATTTT
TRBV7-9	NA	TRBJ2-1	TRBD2	CASSQGLADWNEQFF	TGTGCCAGCAGCCAGGGACTAGCGGACTGGAATGAGCAGTTCTTC
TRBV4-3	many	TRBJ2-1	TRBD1	CASSQGLGQSLFF	TGCGCCAGCAGCCAGGGCCTGGGACAGAGTTTGTTCTTC
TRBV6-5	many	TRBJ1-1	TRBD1	CASTYRGNTEAFF	TGTGCCAGCACATACAGGGGGAACACTGAAGCTTTCTTT
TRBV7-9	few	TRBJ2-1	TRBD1	CASSPTPGQGAWNEQFF	TGTGCCAGCAGCCCCACCCCTGGACAGGGGGCTTGGAATGAGCAGTTCTTC
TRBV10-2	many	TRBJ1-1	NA	CATRMGAGTEAFF	TGCGCTACCAGGATGGGCGCGGGTACTGAAGCTTTCTTT
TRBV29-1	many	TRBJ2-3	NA	CSVVRFADNTDTQYF	TGCAGCGTTGTCAGGTTTGCAGACAACACAGATACGCAGTATTTT
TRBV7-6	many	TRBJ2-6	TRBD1	CASSSLTGTPSGGANVLTF	TGTGCCAGCAGCTCTTTGACAGGGACCCCCTCGGGGGGGGCCAACGTCCTGACTTTC
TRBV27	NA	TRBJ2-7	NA	CASSLYSPSSYEQYF	TGTGCCAGCAGTTTATACAGTCCGAGCTCCTACGAGCAGTACTTC
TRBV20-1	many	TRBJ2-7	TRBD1	CSATRWGQVDEQYF	TGCAGTGCCACCAGATGGGGACAGGTCGACGAGCAGTACTTC
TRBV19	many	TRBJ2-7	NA	CASSIRLFREQYF	TGTGCCAGTAGTATCCGACTTTTTCGGGAGCAGTACTTC
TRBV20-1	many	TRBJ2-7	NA	CSARDWAGGAYEQYF	TGCAGTGCTAGAGATTGGGCAGGGGGGGCCTACGAGCAGTACTTC
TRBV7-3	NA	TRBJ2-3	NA	CASSSPGGTPAEVTDTQYF	TGTGCCAGCAGCTCCCCCGGGGGGACACCAGCGGAGGTGACAGATACGCAGTACTTT
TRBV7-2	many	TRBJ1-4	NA	CASSLMEGVGKLFF	TGTGCCAGCAGCTTAATGGAAGGGGTGGGAAAACTGTTTTTT
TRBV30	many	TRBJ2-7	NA	CAWSVVKSYEQYF	TGTGCCTGGAGTGTTGTTAAATCCTACGAGCAGTACTTC
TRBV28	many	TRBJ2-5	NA	CASSLALQETQYF	TGTGCCAGCAGTTTAGCCCTTCAAGAGACCCAGTACTTC
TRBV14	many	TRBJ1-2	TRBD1	CASSQDGDRGMIVTF	TGTGCCAGCAGCCAAGATGGGGACAGGGGGATGATCGTCACCTTC